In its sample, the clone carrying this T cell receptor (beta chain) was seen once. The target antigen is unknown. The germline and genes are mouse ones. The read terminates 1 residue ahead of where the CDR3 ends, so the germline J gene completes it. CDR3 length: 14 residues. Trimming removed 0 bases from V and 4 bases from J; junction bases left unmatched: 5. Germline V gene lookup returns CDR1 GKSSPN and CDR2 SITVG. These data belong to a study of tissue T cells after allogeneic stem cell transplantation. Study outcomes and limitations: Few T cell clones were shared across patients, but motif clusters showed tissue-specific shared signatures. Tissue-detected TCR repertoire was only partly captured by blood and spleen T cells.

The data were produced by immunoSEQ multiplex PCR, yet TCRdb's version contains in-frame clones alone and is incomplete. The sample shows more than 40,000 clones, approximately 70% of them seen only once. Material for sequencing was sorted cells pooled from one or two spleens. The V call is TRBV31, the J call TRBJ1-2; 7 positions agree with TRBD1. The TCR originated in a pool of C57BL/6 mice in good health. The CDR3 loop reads CAWSLTGEGSDYTF. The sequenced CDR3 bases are TGTGCCTGGAGTCTCACAGGGGAGGGCTCCGACTACACC.